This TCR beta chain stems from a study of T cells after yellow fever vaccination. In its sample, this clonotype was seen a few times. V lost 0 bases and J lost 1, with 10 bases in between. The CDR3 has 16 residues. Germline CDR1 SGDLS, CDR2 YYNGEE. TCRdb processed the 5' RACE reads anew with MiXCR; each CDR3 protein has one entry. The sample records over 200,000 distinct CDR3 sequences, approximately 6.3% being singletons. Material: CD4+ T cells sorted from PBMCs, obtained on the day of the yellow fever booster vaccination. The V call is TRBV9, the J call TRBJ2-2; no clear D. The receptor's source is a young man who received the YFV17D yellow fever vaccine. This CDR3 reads CASSVVVSGNTGELFF. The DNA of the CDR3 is TGTGCCAGCAGCGTAGTCGTGTCTGGGAACACCGGGGAGCTGTTTTTT.